This entry features one TCR beta chain sequence. The entry originates in a study of T cell changes during pregnancy in multiple sclerosis. The CDR3 consists of 15 residues. Looked up from germline, CDR1 is SGHRS and CDR2 is YFSETQ. Germline trimming cut 4 bases from V and 8 bases from J; bases unmatched to any gene: 12. Measured with immunoSEQ multiplex PCR; TCRdb has only the in-frame clones, and not every one. The table shows tens of thousands of clones, with approximately 90% occurring only once. The clonotype comes from a female donor with multiple sclerosis, enrolled in a pregnancy study. Here the sequenced sample was CD4+ T cells from peripheral blood mononuclear cells, taken in the second trimester of pregnancy. The chain is built from TRBV5-1 and TRBJ1-2; 9 positions agree with TRBD1. The CDR3 nucleotides read TGCGCCAGCAGCCCGCCGGGACAGGGTTTATTAGGCTACACCTTC. This sequence encodes CASSPPGQGLLGYTF.